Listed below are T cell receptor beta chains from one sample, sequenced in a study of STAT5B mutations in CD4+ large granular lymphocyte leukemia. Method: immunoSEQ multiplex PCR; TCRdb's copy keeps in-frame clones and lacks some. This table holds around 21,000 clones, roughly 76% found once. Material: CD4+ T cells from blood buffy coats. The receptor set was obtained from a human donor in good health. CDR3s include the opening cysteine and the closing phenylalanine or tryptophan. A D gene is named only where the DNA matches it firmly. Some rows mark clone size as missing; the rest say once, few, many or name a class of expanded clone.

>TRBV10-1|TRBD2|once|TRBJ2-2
TGCGCCAGCAGTGAGGCGGGAGGGAACACCGGGGAGCTGTTTTTT
CASSEAGGNTGELFF
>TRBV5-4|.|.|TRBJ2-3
TGTGCCAGCAGCCCCAGGGGCGGGAACACAGATACGCAGTATTTT
CASSPRGGNTDTQYF
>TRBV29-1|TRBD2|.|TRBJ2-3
TGCAGCGTTGCAGCGGGGTGGGCGGATACGCAGTATTTT
CSVAAGWADTQYF
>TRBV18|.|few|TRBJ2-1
TGTGCCAGCTCACCCCGGGGCCGGCTACACAATGAGCAGTTCTTC
CASSPRGRLHNEQFF
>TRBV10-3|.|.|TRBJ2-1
TGTGCCATCAGTGAGTCGCCCAGGAGCTCCTACAATGAGCAGTTCTTC
CAISESPRSSYNEQFF
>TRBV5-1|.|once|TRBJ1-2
TGCGCCAGCAGCTTGACCCGGACGGAGAGTGGCTACACCTTC
CASSLTRTESGYTF
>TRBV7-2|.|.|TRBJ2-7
TGTGCCAGCAGCCCTTTAGCGTTCAGCTCCTACGAGCAGTACTTC
CASSPLAFSSYEQYF
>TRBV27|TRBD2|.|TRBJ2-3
TGTGCCAGCAGACGTACAGGGGGCGCGGGACTAGCGGGAGGGCGGGGTACGCAGTATTTT
CASRRTGGAGLAGGRGTQYF
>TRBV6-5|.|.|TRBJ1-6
TGTGCCAGCAGGTCCGCCTCCCCGGGGGGATCACCCCTCCACTTT
CASRSASPGGSPLHF
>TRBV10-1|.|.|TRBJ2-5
TGCGCCAGCAGTGAGTTAGGGAAACAAGAGACCCAGTACTTC
CASSELGKQETQYF
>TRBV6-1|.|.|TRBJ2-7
TGTGCCAGCACGACCGGGCTCGGCTACGAGCAGTACTTC
CASTTGLGYEQYF
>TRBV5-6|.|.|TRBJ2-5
TGTGCCAGCAGCCCTGACAAAGGGGGAGAGACCCAGTACTTC
CASSPDKGGETQYF
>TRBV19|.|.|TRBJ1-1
TGTGCCAGTAGCTCCTCACCTGGAACTGAAGCTTTCTTT
CASSSSPGTEAFF
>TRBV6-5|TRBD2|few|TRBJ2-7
TGTGCCACCCTAGCGGGAGGGTCCTACGAGCAGTACTTC
CATLAGGSYEQYF
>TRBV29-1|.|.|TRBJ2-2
TGCAGCGGCCGAACAGGGTTGGAGACCGGGGAGCTGTTTTTT
CSGRTGLETGELFF
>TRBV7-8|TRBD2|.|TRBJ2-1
TGTGCCAGCAGCACGGGACTAGCCGCCAATGAGCAGTTCTTC
CASSTGLAANEQFF
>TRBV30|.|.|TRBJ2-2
TGTGCCTGGAGGGAACACATGAACGGGGAGCTGTTTTTT
CAWREHMNGELFF
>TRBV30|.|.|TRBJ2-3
TGTGCCTGGAGTGCGGGAGTGGGGTCAACAGATACGCAGTATTTT
CAWSAGVGSTDTQYF
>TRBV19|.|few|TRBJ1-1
TGTGCCAGTAGTATCCGGTCAGTTAACACTGAAGCTTTCTTT
CASSIRSVNTEAFF
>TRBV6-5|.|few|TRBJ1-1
TGTGCCAGCAGTTACTTGGAAAGGAACACTGAAGCTTTCTTT
CASSYLERNTEAFF
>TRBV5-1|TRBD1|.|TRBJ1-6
TGCGCCAGCAGCTTGAAAACCGGGACAGGGCAATCACCCCTCCACTTT
CASSLKTGTGQSPLHF
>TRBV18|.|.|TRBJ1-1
TGTGCCAGCTCACCAGGGCGTAAGTCGGACACTGAAGCTTTCTTT
CASSPGRKSDTEAFF
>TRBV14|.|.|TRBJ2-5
TGTGCCAGCAGCCAAGGGTATAGTAAAACGGGACGTCTCCAAGAGACCCAGTACTTC
CASSQGYSKTGRLQETQYF
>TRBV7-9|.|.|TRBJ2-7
TGTGCCAGCAGCCTGGAGTCTTACGAGCAGTACTTC
CASSLESYEQYF
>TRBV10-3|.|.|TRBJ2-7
TGTGCCATCAGTGAGACTAACTACGAGCAGTACTTC
CAISETNYEQYF
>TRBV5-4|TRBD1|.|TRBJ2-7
TGTGCCAGCACAACAGGGGGTCGGAAGGAGCAGTACTTC
CASTTGGRKEQYF
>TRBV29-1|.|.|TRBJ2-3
TGCAGCGTTACCTTGGGGGACTTCACGCAGTATTTT
CSVTLGDFTQYF
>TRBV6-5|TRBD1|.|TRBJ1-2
TGTGCCAGCAGTTACTCGACAGGGCGAGGTGGCTACACCTTC
CASSYSTGRGGYTF
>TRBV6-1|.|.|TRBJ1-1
TGTGCCAGCAGCGGAGAACAGGGTTCGAGGACTGAAGCTTTCTTT
CASSGEQGSRTEAFF